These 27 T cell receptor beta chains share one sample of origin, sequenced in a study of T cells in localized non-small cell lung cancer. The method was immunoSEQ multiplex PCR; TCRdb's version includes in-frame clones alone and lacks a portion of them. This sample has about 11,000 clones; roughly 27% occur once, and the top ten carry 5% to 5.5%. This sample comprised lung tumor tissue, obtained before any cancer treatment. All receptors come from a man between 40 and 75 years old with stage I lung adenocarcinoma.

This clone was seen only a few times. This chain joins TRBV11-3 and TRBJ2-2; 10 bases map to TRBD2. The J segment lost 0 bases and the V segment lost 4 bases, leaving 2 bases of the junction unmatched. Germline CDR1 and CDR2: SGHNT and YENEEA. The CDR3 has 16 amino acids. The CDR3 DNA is TGTGCCAGCAGCTCCGGGACTAGCGCGAACACCGGGGAGCTGTTTTTT. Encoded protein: CASSSGTSANTGELFF.

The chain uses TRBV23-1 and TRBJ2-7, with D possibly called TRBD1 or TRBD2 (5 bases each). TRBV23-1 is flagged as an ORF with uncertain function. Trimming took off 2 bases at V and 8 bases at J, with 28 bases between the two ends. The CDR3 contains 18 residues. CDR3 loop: CASSQNPTRPGSGWQQYF. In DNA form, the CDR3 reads TGCGCCAGCAGTCAAAATCCAACCCGCCCAGGGAGCGGCTGGCAGCAGTACTTC.

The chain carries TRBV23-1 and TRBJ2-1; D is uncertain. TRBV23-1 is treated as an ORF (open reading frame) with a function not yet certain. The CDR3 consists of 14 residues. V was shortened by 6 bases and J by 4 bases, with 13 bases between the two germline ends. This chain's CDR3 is CASRNCWGYNEQFF. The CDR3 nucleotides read TGCGCCAGCAGAAATTGTTGGGGTTACAATGAGCAGTTCTTC.

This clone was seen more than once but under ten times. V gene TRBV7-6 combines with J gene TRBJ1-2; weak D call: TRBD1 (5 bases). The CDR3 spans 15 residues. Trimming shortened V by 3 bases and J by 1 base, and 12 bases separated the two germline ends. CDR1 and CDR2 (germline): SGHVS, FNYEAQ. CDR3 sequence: CASSFRDGFNYGYTF. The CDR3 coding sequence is TGTGCCAGCAGCTTCCGGGACGGATTTAACTATGGCTACACCTTC.

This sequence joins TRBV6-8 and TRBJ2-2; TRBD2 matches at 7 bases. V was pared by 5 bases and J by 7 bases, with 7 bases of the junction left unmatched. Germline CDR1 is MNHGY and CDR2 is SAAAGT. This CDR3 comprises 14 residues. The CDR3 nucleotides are TGTGCCAGCAGTGAGCGGGGTGAGGACGGGGAGCTGTTTTTT. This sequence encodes CASSERGEDGELFF.

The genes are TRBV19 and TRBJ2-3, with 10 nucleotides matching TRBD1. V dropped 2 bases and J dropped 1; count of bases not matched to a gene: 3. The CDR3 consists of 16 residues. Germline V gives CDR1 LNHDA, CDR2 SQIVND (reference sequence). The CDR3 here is CASSITGTGGTDTQYF. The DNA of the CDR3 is TGTGCCAGTAGTATAACCGGGACAGGGGGCACAGATACGCAGTATTTT.

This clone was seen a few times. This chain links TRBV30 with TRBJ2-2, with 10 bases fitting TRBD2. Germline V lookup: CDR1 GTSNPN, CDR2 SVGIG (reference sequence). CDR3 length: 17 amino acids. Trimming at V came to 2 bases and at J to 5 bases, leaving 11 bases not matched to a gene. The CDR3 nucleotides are TGTGCCTGGAGTAGCTTCCTAGCGGGGGATGCTACCGGGGAGCTGTTTTTT. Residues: CAWSSFLAGDATGELFF. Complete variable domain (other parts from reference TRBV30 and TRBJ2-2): SQTIHQWPATLVQPVGSPLSLECTVEGTSNPNLYWYRQAAGRGLQLLFYSVGIGQISSEVPQNLSASRPQDRQFILSSKKLLLSDSGFYLCAWSSFLAGDATGELFFGEGSRLTVL.

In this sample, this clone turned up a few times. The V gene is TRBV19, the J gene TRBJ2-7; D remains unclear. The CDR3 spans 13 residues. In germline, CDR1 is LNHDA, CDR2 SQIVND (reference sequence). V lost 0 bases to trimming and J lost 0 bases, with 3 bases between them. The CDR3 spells CASSIEASYEQYF. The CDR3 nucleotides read TGTGCCAGTAGTATAGAGGCCTCCTACGAGCAGTACTTC. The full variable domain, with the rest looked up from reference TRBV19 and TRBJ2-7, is DGGITQSPKYLFRKEGQNVTLSCEQNLNHDAMYWYRQDPGQGLRLIYYSQIVNDFQKGDIAEGYSVSREKKESFPLTVTSAQKNPTAFYLCASSIEASYEQYFGPGTRLTVT.

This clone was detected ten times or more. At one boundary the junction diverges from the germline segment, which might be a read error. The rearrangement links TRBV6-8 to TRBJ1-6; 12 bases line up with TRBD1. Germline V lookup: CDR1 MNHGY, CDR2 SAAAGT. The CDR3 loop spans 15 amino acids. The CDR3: CASSDSGQGASPLHF. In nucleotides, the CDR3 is TGTGCCAGCAGTGACTCGGGACAGGGGGCTTCACCCCTCCACTTT.

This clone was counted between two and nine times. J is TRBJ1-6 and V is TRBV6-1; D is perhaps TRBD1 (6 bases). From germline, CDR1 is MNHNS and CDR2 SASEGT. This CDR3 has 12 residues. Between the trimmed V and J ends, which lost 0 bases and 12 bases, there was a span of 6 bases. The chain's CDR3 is CASSEAGGPLHF. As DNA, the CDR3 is TGTGCCAGCAGTGAAGCAGGGGGACCCCTCCACTTT.

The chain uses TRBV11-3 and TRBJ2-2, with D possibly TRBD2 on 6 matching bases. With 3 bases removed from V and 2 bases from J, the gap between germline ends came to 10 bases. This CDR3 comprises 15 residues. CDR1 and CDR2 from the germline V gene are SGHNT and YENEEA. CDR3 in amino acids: CASSLRRANTGELFF. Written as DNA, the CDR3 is TGTGCCAGCAGCTTGCGGAGGGCAAACACCGGGGAGCTGTTTTTT.

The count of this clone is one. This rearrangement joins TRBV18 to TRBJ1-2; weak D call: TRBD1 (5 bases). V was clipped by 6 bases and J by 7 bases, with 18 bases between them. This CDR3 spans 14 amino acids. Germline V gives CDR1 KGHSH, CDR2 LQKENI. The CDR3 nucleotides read TGTGCCAGCTCCGCGCTGGGGGGAGTCGGTGGCTACACCTTC. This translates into CASSALGGVGGYTF.

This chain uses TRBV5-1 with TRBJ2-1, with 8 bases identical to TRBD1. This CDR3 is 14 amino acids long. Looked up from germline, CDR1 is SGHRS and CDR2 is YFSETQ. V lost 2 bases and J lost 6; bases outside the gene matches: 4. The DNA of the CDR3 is TGCGCCAGCAGCTTTCTAGGACAGGGCAATGAGCAGTTCTTC. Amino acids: CASSFLGQGNEQFF.

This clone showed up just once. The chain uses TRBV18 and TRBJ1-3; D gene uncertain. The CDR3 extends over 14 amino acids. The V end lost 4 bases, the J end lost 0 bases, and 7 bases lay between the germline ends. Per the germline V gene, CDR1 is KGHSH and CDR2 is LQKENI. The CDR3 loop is CASSQSSSGNTIYF. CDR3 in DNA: TGTGCCAGCTCACAAAGTAGCTCTGGAAACACCATATATTTT.

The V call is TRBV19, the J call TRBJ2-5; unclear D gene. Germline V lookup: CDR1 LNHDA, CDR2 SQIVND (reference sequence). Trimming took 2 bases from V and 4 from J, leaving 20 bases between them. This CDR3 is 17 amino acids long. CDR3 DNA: TGTGCCAGTAGTATAAAGGTAATCGCGGCAGCCCGAGAGACCCAGTACTTC. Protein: CASSIKVIAAARETQYF. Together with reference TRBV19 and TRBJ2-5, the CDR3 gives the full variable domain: DGGITQSPKYLFRKEGQNVTLSCEQNLNHDAMYWYRQDPGQGLRLIYYSQIVNDFQKGDIAEGYSVSREKKESFPLTVTSAQKNPTAFYLCASSIKVIAAARETQYFGPGTRLLVL.

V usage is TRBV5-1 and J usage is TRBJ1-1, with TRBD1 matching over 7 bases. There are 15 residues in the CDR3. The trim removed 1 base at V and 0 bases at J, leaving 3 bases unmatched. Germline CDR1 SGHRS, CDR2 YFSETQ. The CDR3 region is CASSLQQGMNTEAFF. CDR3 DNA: TGCGCCAGCAGCTTGCAACAGGGGATGAACACTGAAGCTTTCTTT.

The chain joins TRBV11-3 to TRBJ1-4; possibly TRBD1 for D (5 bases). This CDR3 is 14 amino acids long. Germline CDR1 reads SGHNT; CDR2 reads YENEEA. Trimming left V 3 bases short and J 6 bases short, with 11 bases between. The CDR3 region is CASSFQGGDEKLFF. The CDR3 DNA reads TGTGCCAGCAGCTTCCAGGGTGGGGATGAAAAACTGTTTTTT.

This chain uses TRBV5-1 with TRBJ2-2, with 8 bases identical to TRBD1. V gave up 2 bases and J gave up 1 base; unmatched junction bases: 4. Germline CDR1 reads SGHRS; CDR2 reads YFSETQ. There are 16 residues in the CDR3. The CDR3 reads CASSLSGTGNTGELFF. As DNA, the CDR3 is TGCGCCAGCAGCTTATCCGGGACAGGGAACACCGGGGAGCTGTTTTTT.

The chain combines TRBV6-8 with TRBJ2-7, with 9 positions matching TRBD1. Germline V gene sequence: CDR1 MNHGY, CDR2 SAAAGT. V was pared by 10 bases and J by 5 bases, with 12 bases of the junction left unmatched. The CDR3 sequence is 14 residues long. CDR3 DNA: TGTGCCATCAGAGCCGGGACAGGGCTCGACGAGCAGTACTTC. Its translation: CAIRAGTGLDEQYF.

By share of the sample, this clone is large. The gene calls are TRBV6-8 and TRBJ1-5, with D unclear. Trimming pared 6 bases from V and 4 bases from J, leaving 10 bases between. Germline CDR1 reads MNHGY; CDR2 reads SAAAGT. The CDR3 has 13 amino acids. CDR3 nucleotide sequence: TGTGCCAGCAGGGAGGTCCTTAATCAGCCCCAGCATTTT. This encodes CASREVLNQPQHF.

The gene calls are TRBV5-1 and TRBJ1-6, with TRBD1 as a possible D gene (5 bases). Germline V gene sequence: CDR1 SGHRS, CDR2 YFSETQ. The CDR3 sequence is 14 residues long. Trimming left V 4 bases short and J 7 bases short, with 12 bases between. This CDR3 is CASSRGETNSPLHF. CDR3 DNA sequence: TGCGCCAGCAGCAGGGGCGAGACCAATTCACCCCTCCACTTT. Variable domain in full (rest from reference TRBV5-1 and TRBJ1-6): KAGVTQTPRYLIKTRGQQVTLSCSPISGHRSVSWYQQTPGQGLQFLFEYFSETQRNKGNFPGRFSGRQFSNSRSEMNVSTLELGDSALYLCASSRGETNSPLHFGNGTRLTVT.

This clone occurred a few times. The CDR3 loop is CASSWGQGLNYGYTF. The CDR3 DNA is TGCGCCAGCAGCTGGGGACAGGGTCTTAACTATGGCTACACCTTC. This chain joins TRBV5-1 and TRBJ1-2; 9 positions match TRBD1. This CDR3 has 15 residues. V was clipped by 3 bases and J by 1 base; unmatched bases: 4. CDR1 SGHRS and CDR2 YFSETQ come from the germline V gene.

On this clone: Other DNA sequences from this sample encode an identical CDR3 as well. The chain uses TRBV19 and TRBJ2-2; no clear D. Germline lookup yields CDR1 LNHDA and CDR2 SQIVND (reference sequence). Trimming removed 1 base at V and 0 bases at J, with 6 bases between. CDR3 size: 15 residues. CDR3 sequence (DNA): TGTGCCAGTAGTATAGGGGTGTCGAACACCGGGGAGCTGTTTTTT. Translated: CASSIGVSNTGELFF.

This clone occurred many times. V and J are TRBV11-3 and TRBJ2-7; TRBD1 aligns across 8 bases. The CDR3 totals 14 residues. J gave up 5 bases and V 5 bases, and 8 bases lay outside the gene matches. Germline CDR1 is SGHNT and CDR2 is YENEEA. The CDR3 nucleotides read TGTGCCAGCAGCCCCGGGACAGGCTTAGACGAGCAGTACTTC. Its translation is CASSPGTGLDEQYF. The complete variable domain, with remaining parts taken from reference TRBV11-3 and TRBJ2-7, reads EAGVVQSPRYKIIEKKQPVAFWCNPISGHNTLYWYLQNLGQGPELLIRYENEEAVDDSQLPKDRFSAERLKGVDSTLKIQPAELGDSAVYLCASSPGTGLDEQYFGPGTRLTVT.

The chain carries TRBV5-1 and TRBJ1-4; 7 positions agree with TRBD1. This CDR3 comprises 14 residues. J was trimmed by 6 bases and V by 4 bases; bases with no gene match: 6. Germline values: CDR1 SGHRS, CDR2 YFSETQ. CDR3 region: CASSPGQSHEKLFF. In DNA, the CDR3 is TGCGCCAGCAGCCCGGGACAGTCCCATGAAAAACTGTTTTTT.

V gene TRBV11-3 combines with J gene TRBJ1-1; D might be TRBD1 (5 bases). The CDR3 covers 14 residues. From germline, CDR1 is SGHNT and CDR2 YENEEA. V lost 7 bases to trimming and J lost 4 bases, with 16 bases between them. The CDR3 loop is CASTRSGGSTEAFF. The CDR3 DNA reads TGTGCCAGCACCAGGTCGGGGGGGAGCACTGAAGCTTTCTTT. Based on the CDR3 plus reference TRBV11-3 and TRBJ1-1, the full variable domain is EAGVVQSPRYKIIEKKQPVAFWCNPISGHNTLYWYLQNLGQGPELLIRYENEEAVDDSQLPKDRFSAERLKGVDSTLKIQPAELGDSAVYLCASTRSGGSTEAFFGQGTRLTVV.

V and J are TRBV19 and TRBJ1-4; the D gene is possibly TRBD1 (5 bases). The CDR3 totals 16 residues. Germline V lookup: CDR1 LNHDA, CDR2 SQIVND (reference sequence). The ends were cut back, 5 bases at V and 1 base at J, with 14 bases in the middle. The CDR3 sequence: CASSPPPRGTNEKLFF. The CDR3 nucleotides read TGTGCCAGTAGTCCACCTCCGAGGGGAACTAATGAAAAACTGTTTTTT.